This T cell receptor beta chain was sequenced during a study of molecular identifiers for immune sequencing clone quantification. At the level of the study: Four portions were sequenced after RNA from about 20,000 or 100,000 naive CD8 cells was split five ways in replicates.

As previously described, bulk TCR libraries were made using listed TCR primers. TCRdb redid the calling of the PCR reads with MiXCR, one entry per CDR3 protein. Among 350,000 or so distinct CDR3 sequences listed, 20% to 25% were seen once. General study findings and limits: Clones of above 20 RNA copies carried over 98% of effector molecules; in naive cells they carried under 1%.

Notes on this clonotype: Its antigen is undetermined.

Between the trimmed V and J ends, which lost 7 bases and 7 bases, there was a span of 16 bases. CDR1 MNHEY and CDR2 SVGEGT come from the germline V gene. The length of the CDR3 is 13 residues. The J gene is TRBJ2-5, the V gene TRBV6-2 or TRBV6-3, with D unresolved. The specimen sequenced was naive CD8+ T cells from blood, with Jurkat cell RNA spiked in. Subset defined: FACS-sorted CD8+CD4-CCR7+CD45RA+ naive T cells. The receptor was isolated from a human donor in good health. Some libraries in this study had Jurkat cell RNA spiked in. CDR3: CASTFQSPGTQYF. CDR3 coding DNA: TGTGCCAGCACGTTTCAAAGTCCAGGGACCCAGTACTTC.